The entry that follows covers one T cell receptor (beta chain) sequence. Its target is unknown. The junction shows a germline mismatch at one end, possibly a read error. Primed by a sample-barcoded 5' primer and a J-beta primer mix, a second PCR proceeded for 7 to 11 cycles. TCRdb analysed the 5' RACE reads with MiXCR anew, one entry per CDR3 protein. This sample yields 850,000 to 1,000,000 distinct CDR3 sequences, of which 45% to 60% are seen a single time; over 20% belongs to the top ten. CDR1 MNHEY and CDR2 SMNVEV come from the germline V gene (reference sequence). There are 13 residues in the CDR3. These data belong to a study of blood T cells in healthy people across ages. Study results and limitations: Roughly linearly, TCR beta diversity per million T cells fell as age increased. There was no known CMV status for donors, so expanded clonotype changes were possibly confounded. Researchers deemed the diversity estimates from one million T cells underestimates.

The sequence came from a woman aged 55 to 70 in good health. The sample taken for sequencing was blood. This rearrangement joins TRBV27 to TRBJ2-6; no reliable D call. CDR3 loop: CAGSYSGANVLTF. In nucleotides, the CDR3 is TGTGCCGGCAGCTACTCTGGGGCCAACGTCCTGACTTTC.